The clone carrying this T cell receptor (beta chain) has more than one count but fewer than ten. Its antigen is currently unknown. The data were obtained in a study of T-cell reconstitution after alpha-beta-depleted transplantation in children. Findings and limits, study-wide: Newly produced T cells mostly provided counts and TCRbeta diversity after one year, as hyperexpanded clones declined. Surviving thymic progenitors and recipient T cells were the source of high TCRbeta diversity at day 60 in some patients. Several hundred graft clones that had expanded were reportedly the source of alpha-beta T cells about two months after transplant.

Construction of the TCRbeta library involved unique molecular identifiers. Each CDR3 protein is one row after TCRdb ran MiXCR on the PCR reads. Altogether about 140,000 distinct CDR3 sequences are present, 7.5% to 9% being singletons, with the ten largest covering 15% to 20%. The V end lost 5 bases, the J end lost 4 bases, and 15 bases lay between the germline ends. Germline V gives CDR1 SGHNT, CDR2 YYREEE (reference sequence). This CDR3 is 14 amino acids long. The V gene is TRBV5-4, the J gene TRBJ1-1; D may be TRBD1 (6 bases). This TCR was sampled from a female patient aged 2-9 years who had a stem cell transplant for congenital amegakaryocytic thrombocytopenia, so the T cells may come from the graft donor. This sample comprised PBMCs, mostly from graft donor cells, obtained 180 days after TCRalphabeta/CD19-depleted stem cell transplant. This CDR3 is CASSLLQGTTEAFF. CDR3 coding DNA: TGTGCCAGCAGTCTTTTACAGGGTACCACTGAAGCTTTCTTT.